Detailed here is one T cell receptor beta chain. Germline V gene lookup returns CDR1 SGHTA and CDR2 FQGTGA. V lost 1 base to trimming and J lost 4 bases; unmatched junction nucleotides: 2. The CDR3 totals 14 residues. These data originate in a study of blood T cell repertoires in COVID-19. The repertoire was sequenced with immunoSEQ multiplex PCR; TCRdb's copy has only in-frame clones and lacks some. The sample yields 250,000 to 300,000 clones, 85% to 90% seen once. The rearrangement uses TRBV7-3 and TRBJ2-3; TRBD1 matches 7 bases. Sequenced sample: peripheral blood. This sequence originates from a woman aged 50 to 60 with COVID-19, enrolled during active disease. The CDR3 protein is CASSLIGGADTQYF. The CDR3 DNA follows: TGTGCCAGCAGCTTAATAGGGGGCGCAGATACGCAGTATTTT.